The 10 T cell receptor beta chains below were found in one sample sequenced in a study of T-cell reconstitution after alpha-beta-depleted transplantation in children. Unique molecular identifiers were incorporated when the TCRbeta library was constructed. Each CDR3 protein gets one entry after TCRdb re-called the PCR reads with MiXCR. The sample has more than 500,000 distinct CDR3 sequences, 9.5% to 12% seen once. The sample was PBMCs, mostly from graft donor cells, taken 180 days after TCRalphabeta/CD19-depleted stem cell transplant. All receptors derive from a female patient aged 2-10 years who had a stem cell transplant for aplastic anemia, so the T cells may come from the graft donor.

For the CDR3, the DNA is TGTGCCAGCAGCATTGGGAGGGCGGATCCCTACAATGAGCAGTTCTTC. It translates to CASSIGRADPYNEQFF. The chain employs TRBV5-4 and TRBJ2-1, with 7 bases lining up with TRBD2. Germline loops: CDR1 SGHNT, CDR2 YYREEE (reference sequence). The V gene end was trimmed by 4 bases and the J gene end by 2 bases; junction bases not matched to a gene: 9. The CDR3 has 16 residues.

The V gene is TRBV7-9, the J gene TRBJ2-1; D is unresolved. Trimming removed 7 bases at V and 6 bases at J, with 13 bases between. Germline-derived CDR1 and CDR2 are SEHNR and FQNEAQ (reference sequence). The CDR3 is 13 residues long. CDR3 DNA: TGTGCCAGCACCGGTACAGTCACCAATGAGCAGTTCTTC. Protein: CASTGTVTNEQFF.

The chain recombines TRBV20-1 with TRBJ2-2; D might be TRBD2 (6 bases). The CDR3 has 14 amino acids. Germline-derived CDR1 and CDR2 are DFQATT and SNEGSKA (reference sequence). Trimming took off 3 bases at V and 3 bases at J, with 11 bases between the two ends. The CDR3 protein is CSARTRRDTGELFF. As DNA, the CDR3 is TGCAGTGCTAGGACTAGGCGAGACACCGGGGAGCTGTTTTTT.

Comment on this clonotype: The junction departs from germline at one end; a sequencing error may be responsible. V usage is TRBV20-1 and J usage is TRBJ2-1; the match to TRBD2 covers 9 bases. The germline V gene has CDR1 DFQATT and CDR2 SNEGSKA (reference sequence). CDR3 length: 17 residues. The CDR3 protein is CSVPTAPGTSSYTEQFF. For the CDR3, the DNA is TGCAGTGTCCCAACCGCGCCCGGGACTAGCTCTTACACTGAGCAGTTCTTC.

Comment on this clonotype: At one end the junction does not follow the germline gene, possibly because of a read error. J is TRBJ1-4 and V is TRBV7-2; 8 bases are a match to TRBD1. CDR1 is SGHTA, CDR2 FQGNSA, per germline. The CDR3 totals 15 residues. CDR3 nucleotides: TGTGCCGGCAGCTTAGTGGACAGGGCTAATGAAAAACTGTTTTTT. Translating it yields CAGSLVDRANEKLFF.

The chain has TRBV20-1 and TRBJ2-3; D may be TRBD2 (5 bases). The CDR3 extends over 13 amino acids. The ends were cut back, 5 bases at V and 1 base at J, with 10 bases in the middle. Germline assignment: CDR1 DFQATT and CDR2 SNEGSKA (reference sequence). The CDR3 nucleotides read TGCAGTGCTTGGGCTAGCCGCACAGATACGCAGTATTTT. It is translated as CSAWASRTDTQYF.

The V and J genes are TRBV11-2 and TRBJ2-1; TRBD2 might be the D (6 bases). The CDR3 sequence is 17 residues long. Germline CDR1 reads SGHAT; CDR2 reads FQNNGV. V was shortened by 2 bases and J by 4 bases, with 18 bases between the two germline ends. CDR3 sequence: CASSLIVGGDVYNEQFF. The CDR3 DNA is TGTGCCAGCAGCTTAATCGTCGGCGGGGACGTATACAATGAGCAGTTCTTC.

This clonotype was seen at least ten times. The V call is TRBV6-2 or TRBV6-3, the J call TRBJ2-7, with D perhaps TRBD1 (6 bases). Germline CDR1 MNHEY, CDR2 SVGEGT. The V gene lost 6 bases and the J gene lost 3 bases, with 12 bases spanning the gap. The CDR3 runs 13 residues. The chain's CDR3 is CASSYTGYYEQYF. As DNA, the CDR3 is TGTGCCAGCAGCTACACAGGGTACTACGAGCAGTACTTC.

This clonotype was picked up many times. This rearrangement joins TRBV29-1 to TRBJ1-2; D unresolved. Trimming stripped 7 bases from V and 2 bases from J, with 8 bases between. The germline V gene has CDR1 SQVTM and CDR2 ANQGSEA. This CDR3 is 11 amino acids long. CDR3 in amino acids: CSGQENYGYTF. The CDR3 DNA reads TGCAGCGGTCAGGAGAACTATGGCTACACCTTC.

V is TRBV14 and J is TRBJ2-7; tentatively, D is TRBD2 (5 bases). The CDR3 covers 9 residues. Germline V lookup: CDR1 SGHDN, CDR2 FVKESK. CDR3 region: CASSPEVSV. CDR3 nucleotide sequence: TGTGCCAGCAGCCCGGAGGTCTCCGTC.